A selection of T cell receptor beta chains follows, all from one sample in a study of T cell responses to AZD1222 COVID-19 vaccine. Only in-frame clones appear in the TCRdb table, and some are missing; sequencing was by immunoSEQ multiplex PCR. The data show around 99,000 clones, with 70% to 90% seen just once and 4.8% held by the top ten. The input for sequencing was peripheral blood, taken 28 days after the second AZD1222 dose. These TCRs come from an adult who received the AZD1222 COVID-19 vaccine. The CDR3 runs from the conserved cysteine through the conserved F or W. The order of the fields is J gene, clone size, D gene, V gene, CDR3 DNA, CDR3 protein. A D gene is named only where the DNA matches it firmly. The listing skips clone size in some rows; elsewhere it reads once, few, many or a size class.

TRBJ2-1,.,TRBD2,TRBV7-6,TGTGCCAGCAGCCCGGGACTAGCGGGGGGTTTACATGAGCAGTTCTTC,CASSPGLAGGLHEQFF
TRBJ2-7,.,TRBD1,TRBV28,TGTGCCAGCAGTTTAGGGACAGGGGTCTACGAGCAGTACTTC,CASSLGTGVYEQYF
TRBJ1-5,.,TRBD1,TRBV4-1,TGCGCCAGCAGCCCCGACAGGGGAGTAGTTCAGCCCCAGCATTTT,CASSPDRGVVQPQHF
TRBJ2-7,once,TRBD1,TRBV19,TGTGCCAGTAGTGACAGGGGTTTTAGTTACGAGCAGTACTTC,CASSDRGFSYEQYF
TRBJ1-1,once,.,TRBV7-2,TGTGCCAGCAGCTTAGGGGCCGGTTTGAACACTGAAGCTTTCTTT,CASSLGAGLNTEAFF
TRBJ2-7,.,TRBD2,TRBV12-3/TRBV12-4,TGTGCCAGCAGCTCCGGGACTAACTACGAGCAGTACTTC,CASSSGTNYEQYF
TRBJ2-2,.,TRBD1,TRBV2,TGTGCCAGCAGTGATGCCCCGACAGGGGGCGACACCGGGGAGCTGTTTTTT,CASSDAPTGGDTGELFF
TRBJ1-4,.,.,TRBV9,TGTGCCAGCAGCGTAGACGTAGGGTCCCCGTTCGAAAAACTGTTTTTT,CASSVDVGSPFEKLFF
TRBJ1-1,.,.,TRBV4-1,TGCGCCAGCAGCCAAGAAAGGGTGTTCAGCATGAACACTGAAGCTTTCTTT,CASSQERVFSMNTEAFF
TRBJ1-2,few,.,TRBV2,TGTGCCAGCAGTGAGGGGTGGGGTGACTATGGCTACACCTTC,CASSEGWGDYGYTF